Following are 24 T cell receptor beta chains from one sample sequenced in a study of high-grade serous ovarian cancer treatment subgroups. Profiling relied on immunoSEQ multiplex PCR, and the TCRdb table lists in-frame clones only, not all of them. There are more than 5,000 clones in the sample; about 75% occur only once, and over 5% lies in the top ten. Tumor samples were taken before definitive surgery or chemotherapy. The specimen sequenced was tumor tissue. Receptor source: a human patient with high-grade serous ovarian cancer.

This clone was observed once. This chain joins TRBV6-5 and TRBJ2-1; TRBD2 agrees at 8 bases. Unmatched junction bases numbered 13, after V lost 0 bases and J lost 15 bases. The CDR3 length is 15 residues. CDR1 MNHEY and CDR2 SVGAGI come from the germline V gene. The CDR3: CASSYSPGTAGRAFF. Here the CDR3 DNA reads TGTGCCAGCAGTTACTCACCCGGGACGGCCGGGAGGGCGTTCTTC.

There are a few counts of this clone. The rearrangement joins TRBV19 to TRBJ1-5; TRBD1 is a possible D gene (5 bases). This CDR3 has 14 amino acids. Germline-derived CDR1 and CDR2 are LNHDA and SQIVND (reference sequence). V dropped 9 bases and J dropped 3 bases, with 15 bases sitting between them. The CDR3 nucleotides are TGTGCCAGCACCTATCAGGGCAACAATCAGCCCCAGCATTTT. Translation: CASTYQGNNQPQHF.

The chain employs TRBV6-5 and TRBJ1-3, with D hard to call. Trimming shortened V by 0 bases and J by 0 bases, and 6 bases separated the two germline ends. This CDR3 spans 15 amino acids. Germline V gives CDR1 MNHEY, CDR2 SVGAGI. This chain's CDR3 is CASSYSVGSGNTIYF. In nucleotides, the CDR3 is TGTGCCAGCAGTTACTCAGTCGGCTCTGGAAACACCATATATTTT.

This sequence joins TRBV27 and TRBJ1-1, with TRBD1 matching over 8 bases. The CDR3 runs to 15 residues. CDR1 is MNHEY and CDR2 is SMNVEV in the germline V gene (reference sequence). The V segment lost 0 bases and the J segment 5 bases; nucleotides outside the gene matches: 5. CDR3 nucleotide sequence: TGTGCCAGCAGTTTATCGAAACAGGGGGGGACTGAAGCTTTCTTT. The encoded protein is CASSLSKQGGTEAFF.

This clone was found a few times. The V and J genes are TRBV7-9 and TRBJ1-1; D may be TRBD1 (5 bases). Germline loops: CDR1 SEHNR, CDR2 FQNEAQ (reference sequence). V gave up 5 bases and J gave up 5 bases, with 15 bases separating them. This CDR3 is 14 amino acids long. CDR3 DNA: TGTGCCAGCAGCGTGGGGACGGTACGAACTGAAGCTTTCTTT. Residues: CASSVGTVRTEAFF. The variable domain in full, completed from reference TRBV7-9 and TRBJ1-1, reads DTGVSQNPRHKITKRGQNVTFRCDPISEHNRLYWYRQTLGQGPEFLTYFQNEAQLEKSRLLSDRFSAERPKGSFSTLEIQRTEQGDSAMYLCASSVGTVRTEAFFGQGTRLTVV.

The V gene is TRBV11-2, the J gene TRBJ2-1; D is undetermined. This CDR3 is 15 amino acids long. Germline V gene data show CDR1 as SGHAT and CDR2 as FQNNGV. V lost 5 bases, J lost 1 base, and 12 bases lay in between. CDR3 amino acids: CASSPFPGSYNEQFF. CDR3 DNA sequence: TGTGCCAGCAGCCCCTTTCCTGGATCCTACAATGAGCAGTTCTTC.

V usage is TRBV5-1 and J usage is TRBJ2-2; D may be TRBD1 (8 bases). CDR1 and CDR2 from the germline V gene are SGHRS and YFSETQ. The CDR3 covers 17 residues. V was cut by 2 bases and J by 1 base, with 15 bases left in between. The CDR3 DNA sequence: TGCGCCAGCAGCTTTCCAACAGGGGGGGTGAACACCGGGGAGCTGTTTTTT. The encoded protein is CASSFPTGGVNTGELFF.

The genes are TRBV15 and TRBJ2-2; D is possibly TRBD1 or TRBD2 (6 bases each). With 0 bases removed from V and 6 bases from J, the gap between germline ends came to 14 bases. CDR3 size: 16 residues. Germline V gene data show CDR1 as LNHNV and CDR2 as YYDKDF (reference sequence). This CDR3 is CATSRDRGAVSGELFF. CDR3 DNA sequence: TGTGCCACCAGCAGAGATAGGGGGGCCGTCTCCGGGGAGCTGTTTTTT.

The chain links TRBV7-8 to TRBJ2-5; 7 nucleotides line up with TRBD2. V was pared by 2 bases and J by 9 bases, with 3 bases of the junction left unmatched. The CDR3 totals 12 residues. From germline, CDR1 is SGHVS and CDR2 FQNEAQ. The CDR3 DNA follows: TGTGCCAGCAGCTTAAGCGGGGAGGCCCAGTACTTC. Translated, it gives CASSLSGEAQYF.

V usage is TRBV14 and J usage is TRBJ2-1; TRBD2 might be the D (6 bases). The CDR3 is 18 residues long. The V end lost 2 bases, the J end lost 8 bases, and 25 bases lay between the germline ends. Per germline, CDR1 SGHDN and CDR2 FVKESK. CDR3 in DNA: TGTGCCAGCAGCCAACACACCGTGACTAGTCTTAAGTCCTATGAGCAGTTCTTC. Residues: CASSQHTVTSLKSYEQFF.

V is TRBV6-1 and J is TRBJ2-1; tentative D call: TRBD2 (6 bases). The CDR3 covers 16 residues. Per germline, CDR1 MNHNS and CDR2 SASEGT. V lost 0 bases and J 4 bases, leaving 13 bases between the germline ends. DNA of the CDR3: TGTGCCAGCAGTGAAGCTTACGGGGGTCCTTACAATGAGCAGTTCTTC. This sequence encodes CASSEAYGGPYNEQFF.

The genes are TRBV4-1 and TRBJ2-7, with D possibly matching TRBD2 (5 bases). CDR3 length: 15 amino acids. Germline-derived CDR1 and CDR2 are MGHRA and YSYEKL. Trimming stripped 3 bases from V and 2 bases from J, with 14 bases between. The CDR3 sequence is CASSQKLDGPYEQYF. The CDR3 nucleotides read TGCGCCAGCAGCCAGAAACTAGACGGTCCCTACGAGCAGTACTTC.

CDR3 coding DNA: TGTGCCAGCAGCCCCCCGGGACTAGCGGGGGGCAACTACAATGAGCAGTTCTTC. Its protein is CASSPPGLAGGNYNEQFF. The chain carries TRBV7-2 and TRBJ2-1; 15 bases line up with TRBD2. V dropped 5 bases and J dropped 3; count of bases not matched to a gene: 8. This CDR3 is built from 18 residues. Germline V gene sequence: CDR1 SGHTA, CDR2 FQGNSA.

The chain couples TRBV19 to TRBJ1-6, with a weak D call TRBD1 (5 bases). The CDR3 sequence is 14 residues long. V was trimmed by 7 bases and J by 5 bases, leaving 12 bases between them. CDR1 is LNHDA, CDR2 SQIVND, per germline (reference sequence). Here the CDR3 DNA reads TGTGCCAGTAAGGTCCAGGGTAATAATTCACCCCTCCACTTT. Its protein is CASKVQGNNSPLHF.

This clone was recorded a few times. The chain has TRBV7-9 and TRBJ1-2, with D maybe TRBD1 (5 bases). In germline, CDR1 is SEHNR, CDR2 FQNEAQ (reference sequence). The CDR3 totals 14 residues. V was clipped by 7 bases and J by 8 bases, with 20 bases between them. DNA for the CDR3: TGTGCCAGCACCCCGGATCAGGGCCAGGGAGGCTACACCTTC. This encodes CASTPDQGQGGYTF. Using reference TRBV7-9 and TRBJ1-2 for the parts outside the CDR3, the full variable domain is DTGVSQNPRHKITKRGQNVTFRCDPISEHNRLYWYRQTLGQGPEFLTYFQNEAQLEKSRLLSDRFSAERPKGSFSTLEIQRTEQGDSAMYLCASTPDQGQGGYTFGSGTRLTVV.

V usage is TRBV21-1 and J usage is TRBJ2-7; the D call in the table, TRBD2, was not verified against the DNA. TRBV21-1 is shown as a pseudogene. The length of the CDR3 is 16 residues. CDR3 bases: TGTGCCAGCACCCCACCGGCGGGGGGCACGGCCTACGAGCAGTACTTC. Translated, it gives CASTPPAGGTAYEQYF.

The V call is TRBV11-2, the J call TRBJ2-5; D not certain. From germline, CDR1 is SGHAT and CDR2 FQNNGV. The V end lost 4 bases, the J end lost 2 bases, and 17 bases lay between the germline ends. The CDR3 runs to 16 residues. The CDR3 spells CASSSSPGWGQETQYF. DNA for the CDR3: TGTGCCAGCAGCTCTTCCCCAGGCTGGGGTCAAGAGACCCAGTACTTC. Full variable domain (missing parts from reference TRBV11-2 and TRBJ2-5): EAGVAQSPRYKIIEKRQSVAFWCNPISGHATLYWYQQILGQGPKLLIQFQNNGVVDDSQLPKDRFSAERLKGVDSTLKIQPAKLEDSAVYLCASSSSPGWGQETQYFGPGTRLLVL.

This CDR3 reads CAIRPGQGNTEAFF. CDR3 bases: TGTGCCATCAGGCCGGGACAGGGGAACACTGAAGCTTTCTTT. This rearrangement joins TRBV10-3 to TRBJ1-1; TRBD1 agrees at 9 bases. Losses at the gene ends were 6 bases for V and 1 base for J; bases not matched to a gene: 3. The CDR3 length is 14 residues. The germline CDR1 and CDR2 sequences are ENHRY and SYGVKD.

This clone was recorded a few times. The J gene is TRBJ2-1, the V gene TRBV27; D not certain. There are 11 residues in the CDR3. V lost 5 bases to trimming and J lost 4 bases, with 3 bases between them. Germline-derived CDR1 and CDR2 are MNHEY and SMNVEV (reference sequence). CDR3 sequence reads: CASSAYNEQFF. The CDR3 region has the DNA TGTGCCAGCAGTGCTTACAATGAGCAGTTCTTC.

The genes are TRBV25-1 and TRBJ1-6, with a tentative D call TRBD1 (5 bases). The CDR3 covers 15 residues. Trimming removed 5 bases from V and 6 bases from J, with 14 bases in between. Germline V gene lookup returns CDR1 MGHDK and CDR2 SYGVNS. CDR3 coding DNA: TGTGCCAGCAGTTCCTCCGGGGGGTCTAATTCACCCCTCCACTTT. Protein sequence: CASSSSGGSNSPLHF.

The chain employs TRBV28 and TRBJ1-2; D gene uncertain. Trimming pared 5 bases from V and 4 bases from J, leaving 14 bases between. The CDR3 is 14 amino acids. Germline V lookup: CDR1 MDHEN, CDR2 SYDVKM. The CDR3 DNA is TGTGCCAGCAGTCGCCATAGTATCATCTATGGCTACACCTTC. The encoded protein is CASSRHSIIYGYTF.

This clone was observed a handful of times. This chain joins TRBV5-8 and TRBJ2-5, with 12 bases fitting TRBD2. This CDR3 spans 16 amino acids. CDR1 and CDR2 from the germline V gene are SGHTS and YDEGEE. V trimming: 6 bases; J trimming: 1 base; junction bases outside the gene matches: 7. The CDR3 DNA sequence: TGTGCCAGCAATGTCTTGACTAGCGGGGGCCAAGAGACCCAGTACTTC. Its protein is CASNVLTSGGQETQYF.

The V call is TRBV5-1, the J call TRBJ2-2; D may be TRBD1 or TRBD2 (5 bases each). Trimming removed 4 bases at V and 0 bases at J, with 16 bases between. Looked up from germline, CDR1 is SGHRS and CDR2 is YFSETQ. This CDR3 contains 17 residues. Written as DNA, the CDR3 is TGCGCCAGCAGCCTAGCCTTCAGGGTCGCGAACACCGGGGAGCTGTTTTTT. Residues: CASSLAFRVANTGELFF.

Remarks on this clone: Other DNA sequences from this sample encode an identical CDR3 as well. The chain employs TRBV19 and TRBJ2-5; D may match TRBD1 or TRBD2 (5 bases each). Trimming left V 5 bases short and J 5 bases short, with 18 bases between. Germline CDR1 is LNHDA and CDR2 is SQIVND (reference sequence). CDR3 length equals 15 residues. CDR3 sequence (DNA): TGTGCCAGTAGTCCGGGCGACAGCAGCGGTGAGACCCAGTACTTC. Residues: CASSPGDSSGETQYF.